The rows below give T cell receptor beta chains drawn from one sample of a study of T cell repertoires in cytomegalovirus infection. One entry per CDR3 protein results from TCRdb running MiXCR on the reads. The sample includes some 350,000 distinct CDR3 sequences, around 18% of them seen just once. The sequenced sample consisted of PBMCs. Every receptor here comes from a human donor in good health (CMV status not recorded). Some clones in this sample may be carry-over from other donors' samples. CDR3s include the opening cysteine and the closing phenylalanine or tryptophan.

TRBV6-1	CASSVTGLVNQPQHF
TRBV5-6	CASMEAGPLVTTEAFF
TRBV5-1	CATSLGVRWAQREQFF
TRBV4-1	CASSHTGGLSGNTIYF
TRBV7-2	CASSLGPPREETQYF
TRBV6-5	CASSKRVDTEAFF
TRBV20-1	CSARDRAWSNQPQHF
TRBV19	CASAPGLQVDEQFF
TRBV11-1	CASSRGGATETQYF
TRBV7-2	CASSSMMDTEAFF
TRBV11-2	CASSLEWGQAWTGELFF
TRBV7-9	CASSRDLKYNSPLHF
TRBV20-1	CSARGTPAQYF
TRBV4-1	CASSQRLAASSYNEQFF
TRBV30	CAWSRRASYEQYF